Below, 2 T cell receptor beta chains from the same sample are listed, as sequenced in a study of blood T cell repertoires in COVID-19. Using immunoSEQ multiplex PCR, the repertoire was profiled, and TCRdb retains in-frame clones only, with some absent. The table has tens of thousands of clones, 83% seen once; the top ten hold roughly 6%. Sequenced: peripheral blood. All receptors derive from a woman between 55 and 75 years old with acute or convalescent COVID-19.

This clone was seen a single time. CDR3: CASSHFRDRDLSPLHF. CDR3 DNA sequence: TGTGCCAGCAGCCATTTCCGGGACAGGGACTTGTCACCCCTCCACTTT. The genes are TRBV3-1 (or the pseudogene TRBV3-2) and TRBJ1-6, with 9 bases matching TRBD1. Germline values: CDR1 LGHDT, CDR2 YNNKEL (reference sequence). CDR3 length equals 16 residues. After removal of 3 bases from V and 10 bases from J, the junction contained 10 bases not matched to a gene.

This clone appeared a few times. The chain links TRBV5-1 to TRBJ1-4; no definite D call. The CDR3 loop spans 15 amino acids. Trimming removed 0 bases from V and 0 bases from J, with 6 bases in between. The V gene's germline CDR1 is SGHRS and CDR2 YFSETQ. CDR3 nucleotide sequence: TGCGCCAGCAGCTTGGACGGAGCAACTAATGAAAAACTGTTTTTT. Protein sequence: CASSLDGATNEKLFF.